This TCR beta chain was captured in a study of cytomegalovirus exposure and HLA in healthy donors. On the study more broadly: The same platform as the approximately 700 first-cohort repertoires was used for the 120 or so validation repertoires, a later analysis reported. Study results and limitations: Cytomegalovirus-associated TCR beta chains were listed, numbering under 200. First-cohort TCR clusters were later found to tend to co-occur in the 120 validation repertoires. Most TCRs appeared rarely, but some public TCRs recurred in many donors.

Repertoires were generated with immunoSEQ multiplex PCR, while TCRdb's copy carries only in-frame clones and drops some. This sample yields 150,000 to 200,000 clones, of which around 84% are seen a single time; approximately 16% belongs to the top ten. Concerning this clone itself: The antigen is unknown.

CDR1 is SGDLS, CDR2 YYNGEE, per germline. Trimming removed 1 base from V and 5 bases from J; junction bases left unmatched: 4. CDR3 length equals 15 residues. The chain joins TRBV9 to TRBJ2-1; 9 positions agree with TRBD2. Sequencing was done on a sample of PBMCs. This TCR came from a man aged 18-30 years in good health and CMV-seropositive. CDR3 sequence: CASSVSASGNNEQFF. CDR3 in DNA: TGTGCCAGCAGCGTATCTGCTAGCGGGAACAATGAGCAGTTCTTC.